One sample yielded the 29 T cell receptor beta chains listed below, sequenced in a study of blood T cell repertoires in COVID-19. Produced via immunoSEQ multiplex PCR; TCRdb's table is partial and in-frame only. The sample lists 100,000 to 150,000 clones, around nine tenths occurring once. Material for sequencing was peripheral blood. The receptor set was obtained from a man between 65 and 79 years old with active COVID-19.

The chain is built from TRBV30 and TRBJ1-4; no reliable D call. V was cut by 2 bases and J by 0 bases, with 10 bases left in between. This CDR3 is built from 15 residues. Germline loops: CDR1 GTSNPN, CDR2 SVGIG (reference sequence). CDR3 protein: CAWSLRRATNEKLFF. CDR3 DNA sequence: TGTGCCTGGAGTCTTCGACGGGCAACTAATGAAAAACTGTTTTTT.

CDR3 bases: TGTGCCAGCAGCTCCACTAGCAAAGAGACCCAGTACTTC. Translating gives CASSSTSKETQYF. V gene TRBV7-3 combines with J gene TRBJ2-5; D might be TRBD2 (6 bases). CDR1 and CDR2 (germline): SGHTA, FQGTGA. The CDR3 covers 13 residues. V dropped 4 bases and J dropped 3 bases, with 9 bases sitting between them.

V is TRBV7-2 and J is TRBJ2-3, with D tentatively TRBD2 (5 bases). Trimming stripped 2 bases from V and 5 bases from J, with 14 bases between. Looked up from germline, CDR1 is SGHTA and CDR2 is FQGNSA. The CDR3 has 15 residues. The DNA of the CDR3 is TGTGCCAGCAGCTTATGGCCGGGAACCGGAGATACGCAGTATTTT. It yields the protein CASSLWPGTGDTQYF.

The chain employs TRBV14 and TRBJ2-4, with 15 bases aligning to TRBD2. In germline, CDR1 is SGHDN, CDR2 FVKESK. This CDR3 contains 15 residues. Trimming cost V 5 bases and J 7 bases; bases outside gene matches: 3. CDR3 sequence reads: CASSLGLAGGNIQYF. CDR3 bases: TGTGCCAGCAGCTTGGGACTAGCGGGAGGTAACATTCAGTACTTC. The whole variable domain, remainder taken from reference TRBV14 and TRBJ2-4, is EAGVTQFPSHSVIEKGQTVTLRCDPISGHDNLYWYRRVMGKEIKFLLHFVKESKQDESGMPNNRFLAERTGGTYSTLKVQPAELEDSGVYFCASSLGLAGGNIQYFGAGTRLSVL.

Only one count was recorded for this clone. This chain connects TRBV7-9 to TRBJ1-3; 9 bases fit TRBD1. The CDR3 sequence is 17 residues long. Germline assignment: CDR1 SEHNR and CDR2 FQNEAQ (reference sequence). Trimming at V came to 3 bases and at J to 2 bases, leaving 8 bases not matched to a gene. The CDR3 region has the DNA TGTGCCAGCAGCTTCCGACTACAGGGGGCGGCTGGAAACACCATATATTTT. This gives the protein CASSFRLQGAAGNTIYF.

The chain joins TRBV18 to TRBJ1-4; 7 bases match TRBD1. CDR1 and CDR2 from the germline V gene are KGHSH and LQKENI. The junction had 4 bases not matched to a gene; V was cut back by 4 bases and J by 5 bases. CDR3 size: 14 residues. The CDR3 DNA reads TGTGCCAGCTCACTGACAGGGAAGAATGAAAAACTGTTTTTT. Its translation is CASSLTGKNEKLFF.

This CDR3 is CASSPLATGKNIQYF. CDR3 DNA: TGTGCCAGCAGCCCCCTAGCGACGGGCAAAAACATTCAGTACTTC. This sequence joins TRBV28 and TRBJ2-4; D is possibly TRBD2 (6 bases). Germline values: CDR1 MDHEN, CDR2 SYDVKM. The V and J ends lost 6 bases and 3 bases respectively, with 15 bases between them. The CDR3 covers 15 residues.

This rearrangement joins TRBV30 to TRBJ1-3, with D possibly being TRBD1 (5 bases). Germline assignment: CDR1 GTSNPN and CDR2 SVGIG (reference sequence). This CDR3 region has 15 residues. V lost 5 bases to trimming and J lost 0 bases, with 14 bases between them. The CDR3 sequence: CAWGRDSYSGNTIYF. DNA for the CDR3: TGTGCCTGGGGCCGTGACAGTTACTCTGGAAACACCATATATTTT.

The CDR3 is CASSSYGGNEQFF. The DNA for the CDR3 is TGTGCCAGCTCCTCTTACGGGGGGAATGAGCAGTTCTTC. The V call is TRBV18, the J call TRBJ2-1, with TRBD2 identical over 7 bases. V shed 6 bases, J shed 7 bases, and the junction held 6 bases outside the gene matches. This CDR3 is built from 13 residues. Per germline, CDR1 KGHSH and CDR2 LQKENI.

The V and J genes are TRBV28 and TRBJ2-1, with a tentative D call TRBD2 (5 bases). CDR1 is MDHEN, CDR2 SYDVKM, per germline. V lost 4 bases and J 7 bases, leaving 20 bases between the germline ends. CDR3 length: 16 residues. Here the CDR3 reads CASSSLGKASRNEQFF. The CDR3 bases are TGTGCCAGCAGTTCTCTCGGGAAAGCCTCGAGGAATGAGCAGTTCTTC.

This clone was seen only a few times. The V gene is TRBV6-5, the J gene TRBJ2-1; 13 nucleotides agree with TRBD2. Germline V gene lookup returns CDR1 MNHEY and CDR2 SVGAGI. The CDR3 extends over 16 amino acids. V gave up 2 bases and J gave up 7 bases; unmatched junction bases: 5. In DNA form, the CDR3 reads TGTGCCAGCAGTTACCCTCGACTAGCGGGAGGTAATGAGCAGTTCTTC. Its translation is CASSYPRLAGGNEQFF.

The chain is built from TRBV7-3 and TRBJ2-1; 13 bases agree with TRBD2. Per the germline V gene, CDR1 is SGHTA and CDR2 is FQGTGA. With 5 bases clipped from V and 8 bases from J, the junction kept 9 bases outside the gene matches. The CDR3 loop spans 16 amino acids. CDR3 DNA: TGTGCCAGCAGCCCCACAGGACTAGCGGGAGCGTATGAGCAGTTCTTC. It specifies CASSPTGLAGAYEQFF.

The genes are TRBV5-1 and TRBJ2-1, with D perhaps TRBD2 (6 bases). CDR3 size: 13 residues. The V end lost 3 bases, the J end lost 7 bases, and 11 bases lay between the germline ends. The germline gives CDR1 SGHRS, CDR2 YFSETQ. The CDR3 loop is CASSSIGGNEQFF. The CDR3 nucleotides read TGCGCCAGCAGCTCCATCGGAGGGAATGAGCAGTTCTTC.

The CDR3 spells CASSLGLAGGGSEQFF. CDR3 nucleotides: TGCGCCAGCAGCTTGGGGCTAGCGGGAGGAGGGAGTGAGCAGTTCTTC. The chain links TRBV5-1 to TRBJ2-1; 11 bases map to TRBD2. V trimming: 0 bases; J trimming: 9 bases; junction bases outside the gene matches: 8. The CDR3 has 16 residues. The germline gives CDR1 SGHRS, CDR2 YFSETQ.

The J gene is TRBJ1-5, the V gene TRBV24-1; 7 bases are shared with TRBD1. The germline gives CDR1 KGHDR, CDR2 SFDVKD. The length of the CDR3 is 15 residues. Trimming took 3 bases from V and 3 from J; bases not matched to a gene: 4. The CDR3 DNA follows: TGTGCCACCAGTGATCCAACAGGGGACAATCAGCCCCAGCATTTT. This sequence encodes CATSDPTGDNQPQHF.

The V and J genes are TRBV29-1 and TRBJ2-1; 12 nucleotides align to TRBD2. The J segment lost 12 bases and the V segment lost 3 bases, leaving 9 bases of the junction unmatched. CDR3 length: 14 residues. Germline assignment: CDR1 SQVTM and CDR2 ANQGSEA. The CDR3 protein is CSVDKGLAGPPQFF. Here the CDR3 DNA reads TGCAGCGTTGATAAGGGACTAGCGGGCCCACCGCAGTTCTTC.

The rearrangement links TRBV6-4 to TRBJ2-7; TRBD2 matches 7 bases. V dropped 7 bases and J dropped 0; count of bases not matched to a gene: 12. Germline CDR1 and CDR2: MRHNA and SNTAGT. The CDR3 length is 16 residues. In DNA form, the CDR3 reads TGTGCCAGCATCCAAAAGTGGGGGGGAATCTCCTACGAGCAGTACTTC. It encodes CASIQKWGGISYEQYF.

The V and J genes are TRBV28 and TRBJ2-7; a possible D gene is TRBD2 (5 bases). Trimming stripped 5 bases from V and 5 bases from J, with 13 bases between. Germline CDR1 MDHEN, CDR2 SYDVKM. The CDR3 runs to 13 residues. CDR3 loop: CASSRTARDEQYF. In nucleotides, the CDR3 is TGTGCCAGCAGTAGGACTGCCCGGGACGAGCAGTACTTC.

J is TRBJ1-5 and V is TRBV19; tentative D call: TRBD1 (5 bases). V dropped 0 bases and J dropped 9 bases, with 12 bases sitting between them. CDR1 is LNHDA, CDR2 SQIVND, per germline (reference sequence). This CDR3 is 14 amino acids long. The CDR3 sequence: CASSIEEGSGPQHF. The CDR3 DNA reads TGTGCCAGTAGTATAGAGGAGGGGTCAGGGCCCCAGCATTTT.

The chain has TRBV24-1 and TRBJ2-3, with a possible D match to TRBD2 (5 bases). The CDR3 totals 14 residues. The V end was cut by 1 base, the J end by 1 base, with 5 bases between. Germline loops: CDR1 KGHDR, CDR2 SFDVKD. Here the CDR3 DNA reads TGTGCCACCAGTGATTTAGCGGGCACAGATACGCAGTATTTT. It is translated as CATSDLAGTDTQYF.

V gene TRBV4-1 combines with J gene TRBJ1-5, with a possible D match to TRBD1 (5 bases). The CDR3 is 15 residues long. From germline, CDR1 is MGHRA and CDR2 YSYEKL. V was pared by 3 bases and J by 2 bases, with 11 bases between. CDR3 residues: CASSHTQTGNQPQHF. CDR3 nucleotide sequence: TGCGCCAGCAGCCATACTCAGACAGGCAATCAGCCCCAGCATTTT.

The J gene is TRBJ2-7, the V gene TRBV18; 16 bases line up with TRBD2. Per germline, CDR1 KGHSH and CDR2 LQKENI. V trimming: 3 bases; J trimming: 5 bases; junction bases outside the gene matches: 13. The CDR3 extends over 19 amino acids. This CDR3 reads CASSPAGLAGGLGVDEQYF. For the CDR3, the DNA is TGTGCCAGCTCACCCGCGGGACTAGCGGGAGGGCTCGGAGTCGACGAGCAGTACTTC.

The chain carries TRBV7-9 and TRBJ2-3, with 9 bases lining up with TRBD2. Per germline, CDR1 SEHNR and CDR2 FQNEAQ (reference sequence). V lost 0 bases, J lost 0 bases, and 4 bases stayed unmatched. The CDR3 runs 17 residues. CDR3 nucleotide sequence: TGTGCCAGCAGCTTAGCAGTTACTAGCGGGAGCACAGATACGCAGTATTTT. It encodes CASSLAVTSGSTDTQYF.

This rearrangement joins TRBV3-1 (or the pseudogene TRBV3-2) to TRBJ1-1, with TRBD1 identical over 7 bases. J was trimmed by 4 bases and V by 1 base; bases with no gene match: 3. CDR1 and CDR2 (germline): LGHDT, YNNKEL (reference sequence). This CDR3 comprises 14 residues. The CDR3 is CASSQGWTGTEAFF. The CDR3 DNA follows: TGTGCCAGCAGCCAAGGATGGACAGGCACTGAAGCTTTCTTT.

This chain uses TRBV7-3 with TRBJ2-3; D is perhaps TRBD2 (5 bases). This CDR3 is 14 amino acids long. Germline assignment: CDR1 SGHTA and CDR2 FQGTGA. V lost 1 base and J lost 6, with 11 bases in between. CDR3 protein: CASSLRETPDTQYF. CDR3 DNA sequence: TGTGCCAGCAGCTTAAGGGAGACCCCCGATACGCAGTATTTT.

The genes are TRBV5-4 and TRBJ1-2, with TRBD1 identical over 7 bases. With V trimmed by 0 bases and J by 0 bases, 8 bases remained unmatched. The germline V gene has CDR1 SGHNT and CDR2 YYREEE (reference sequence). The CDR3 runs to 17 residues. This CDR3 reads CASSLENHRGSNYGYTF. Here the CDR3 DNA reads TGTGCCAGCAGCTTGGAGAACCACAGGGGATCTAACTATGGCTACACCTTC.

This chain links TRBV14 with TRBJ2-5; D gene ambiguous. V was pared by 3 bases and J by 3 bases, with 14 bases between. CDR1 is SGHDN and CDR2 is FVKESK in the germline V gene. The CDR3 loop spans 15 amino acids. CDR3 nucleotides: TGTGCCAGCAGCCACAGATTCGGGTCAAAAGAGACCCAGTACTTC. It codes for CASSHRFGSKETQYF. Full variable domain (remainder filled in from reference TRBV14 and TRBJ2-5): EAGVTQFPSHSVIEKGQTVTLRCDPISGHDNLYWYRRVMGKEIKFLLHFVKESKQDESGMPNNRFLAERTGGTYSTLKVQPAELEDSGVYFCASSHRFGSKETQYFGPGTRLLVL.

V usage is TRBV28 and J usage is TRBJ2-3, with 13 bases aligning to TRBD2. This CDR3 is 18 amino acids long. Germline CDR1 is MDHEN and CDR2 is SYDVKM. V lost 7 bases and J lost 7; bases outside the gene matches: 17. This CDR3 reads CASKRLAGGPSNRNTQYF. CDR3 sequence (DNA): TGTGCCAGCAAAAGACTAGCGGGAGGTCCCTCTAATCGGAATACGCAGTATTTT.

The CDR3 region has the DNA TGTGCCAGCACCCCGACAGGGGGGATCTACGAGCAGTACTTC. Protein: CASTPTGGIYEQYF. The chain employs TRBV28 and TRBJ2-7; 9 bases are shared with TRBD1. The V gene's germline CDR1 is MDHEN and CDR2 SYDVKM. J lost 3 bases, V lost 7 bases, and 7 bases had no gene match. This CDR3 has 14 residues.